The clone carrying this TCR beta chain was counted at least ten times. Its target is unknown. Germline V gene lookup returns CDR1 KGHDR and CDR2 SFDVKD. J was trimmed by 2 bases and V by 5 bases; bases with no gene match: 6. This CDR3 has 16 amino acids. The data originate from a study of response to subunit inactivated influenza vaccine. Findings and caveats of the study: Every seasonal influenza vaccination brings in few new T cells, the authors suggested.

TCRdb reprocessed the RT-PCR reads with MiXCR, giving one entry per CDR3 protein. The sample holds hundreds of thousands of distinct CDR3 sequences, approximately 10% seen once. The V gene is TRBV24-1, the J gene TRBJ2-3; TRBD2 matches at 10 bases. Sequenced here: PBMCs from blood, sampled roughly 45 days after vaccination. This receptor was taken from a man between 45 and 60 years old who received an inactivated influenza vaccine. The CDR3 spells CATSALAGDYTDTQYF. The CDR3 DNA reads TGTGCCACCAGTGCCCTAGCGGGAGACTACACAGATACGCAGTATTTT.